This T cell receptor (beta chain) was sequenced in a study of naive and memory T cell subsets. The SP2 primer and nested alpha and beta constant region primers amplified ligated cDNA in four rounds. Each CDR3 protein gets one entry after TCRdb re-called the 5' RACE reads with MiXCR. The sample records tens of thousands of distinct CDR3 sequences, 15% to 20% being singletons. V lost 6 bases, J lost 2 bases, and 9 bases stayed unmatched. Per germline, CDR1 DFQATT and CDR2 SNEGSKA (reference sequence). The CDR3 has 14 amino acids. Many counts were recorded for this clonotype. Its specificity is not known. The library had UMIs added by 3' ligation of an oligonucleotide to TCR cDNA. RNA was extracted from under 3 ml of whole blood of healthy adults. Cells were not sorted; total RNA input targeted roughly 1 to 1,100 ng. Whole-study results and caveats: The RNA method is potentially sensitive to activation and differentiation changes.

The chain recombines TRBV20-1 with TRBJ2-7; 8 nucleotides agree with TRBD1. This TCR was sampled from a female donor in good health. The CDR3 protein is CSARTGKGAYEQYF. The CDR3 nucleotides read TGCAGTGCCAGGACAGGGAAGGGCGCCTACGAGCAGTACTTC.